The rows below give T cell receptor beta chains drawn from one sample of a study of cytomegalovirus exposure and HLA in healthy donors. Assay used: immunoSEQ multiplex PCR; TCRdb lists only in-frame clones, some missing. This sample has 100,000 to 150,000 clones, with roughly 85% found just once. The sequenced sample was PBMCs. The source is a man younger than 35 in good health and CMV-seropositive. Each CDR3 is given with its conserved first and last residue. D genes are given only for firm matches. The listing skips clone size in some rows; elsewhere it reads once, few, many or a size class.

j_gene	abundance	d_gene	v_gene	CDR3aa	CDR3nt
TRBJ2-7	.	TRBD2	TRBV4-2	CASSQDVAGGILEQYF	TGTGCCAGCAGCCAAGATGTAGCGGGGGGTATCCTAGAGCAGTACTTC
TRBJ1-2	.	.	TRBV7-9	CASSPQMYGYTF	TGTGCCAGCAGCCCACAGATGTATGGCTACACCTTC
TRBJ1-5	.	.	TRBV30	CAWSRGAGSNQPQHF	TGTGCCTGGAGTCGTGGGGCGGGGAGCAATCAGCCCCAGCATTTT
TRBJ1-5	.	.	TRBV19	CASSRGDQPQHF	TGTGCCAGTAGTAGAGGAGATCAGCCCCAGCATTTT
TRBJ2-7	once	.	TRBV28	CASRSGLSQQYF	TGTGCCAGCAGGTCGGGACTCTCGCAGCAGTACTTC
TRBJ2-5	.	.	TRBV18	CASSPAPGSETQYF	TGTGCCAGCTCACCCGCACCCGGGTCAGAGACCCAGTACTTC
TRBJ1-1	.	TRBD1	TRBV9	CASSDRTGMMNTEAFF	TGTGCCAGCAGCGATAGGACAGGGATGATGAACACTGAAGCTTTCTTT
TRBJ1-2	.	TRBD1	TRBV27	CASSLSPQGGGYTF	TGTGCCAGCAGTTTATCCCCACAGGGGGGTGGCTACACCTTC
TRBJ1-5	.	.	TRBV6-1	CASSEGVSGLDQPQHF	TGTGCCAGCAGTGAAGGAGTATCAGGGTTGGATCAGCCCCAGCATTTT
TRBJ1-2	.	.	TRBV7-6	CASSPDSSYGYTF	TGTGCCAGCAGCCCAGACAGTTCCTATGGCTACACCTTC
TRBJ2-5	.	.	TRBV30	CAWSRPGDGETQYF	TGTGCCTGGAGCCGACCGGGGGACGGGGAGACCCAGTACTTC
TRBJ2-1	few	TRBD1	TRBV27	CASSSISLEGASYNEQFF	TGTGCCAGCAGTTCTATATCGCTCGAGGGGGCCTCCTACAATGAGCAGTTCTTC
TRBJ2-7	.	.	TRBV9	CASSSGQSYEQYF	TGTGCCAGCAGCTCCGGACAGTCCTACGAGCAGTACTTC
TRBJ1-1	.	.	TRBV7-8	CASSLAPVNTEAFF	TGTGCCAGCAGCTTAGCGCCGGTGAACACTGAAGCTTTCTTT
TRBJ1-1	.	.	TRBV28	CASSPHGLAGEAFF	TGTGCCAGCAGTCCCCACGGGCTAGCCGGTGAAGCTTTCTTT
TRBJ1-1	once	.	TRBV7-3	CASRDGGVGTEAFF	TGTGCCAGCAGAGACGGGGGAGTGGGCACTGAAGCTTTCTTT
TRBJ1-1	.	.	TRBV7-9	CASRQEGGGGTEAFF	TGTGCCAGCAGACAGGAGGGAGGCGGGGGCACTGAAGCTTTCTTT
TRBJ1-2	.	.	TRBV7-6	CASSLGGAGGYTF	TGTGCCAGCAGCCTGGGGGGGGCCGGTGGCTACACCTTC
TRBJ2-7	.	TRBD1	TRBV6-5	CASGPGQGYEQYF	TGTGCCAGCGGTCCGGGACAGGGCTACGAGCAGTACTTC
TRBJ2-7	.	TRBD1	TRBV7-6	CASSVRELGTGGDEQYF	TGTGCCAGCAGCGTTAGGGAGCTTGGGACAGGGGGAGACGAGCAGTACTTC
TRBJ2-7	.	.	TRBV7-9	CASSLQQNPYEQYF	TGTGCCAGCAGCTTGCAACAGAATCCCTACGAGCAGTACTTC
TRBJ2-5	.	TRBD2	TRBV6-5	CASSYSSEGGETQYF	TGTGCCAGCAGTTACTCGAGCGAGGGAGGGGAGACCCAGTACTTC
TRBJ1-1	.	.	TRBV28	CASGPYRSTEAFF	TGTGCCAGCGGGCCCTACAGGAGCACTGAAGCTTTCTTT
TRBJ2-7	.	.	TRBV30	CAWSVRGSEQYF	TGTGCCTGGAGTGTACGAGGGTCCGAGCAGTACTTC
TRBJ1-1	.	.	TRBV7-9	CASSSTPEGTEAFF	TGTGCCAGCAGCTCCACCCCGGAGGGAACTGAAGCTTTCTTT
TRBJ2-7	.	TRBD1	TRBV29-1	CSVVRQGALAGEQYF	TGCAGCGTGGTTCGACAGGGGGCGCTGGCGGGGGAGCAGTACTTC
TRBJ1-3	.	TRBD1	TRBV2	CASRGGQGSGNTIYF	TGTGCCAGCAGGGGGGGACAGGGCTCTGGAAACACCATATATTTT
TRBJ2-1	.	TRBD2	TRBV30	CAWSTQTAGLAEFF	TGTGCCTGGAGTACTCAGACAGCGGGACTAGCTGAGTTCTTC
TRBJ1-5	.	.	TRBV7-8	CASSGGGYSNQPQHF	TGTGCCAGCAGCGGGGGGGGATATAGCAATCAGCCCCAGCATTTT
TRBJ2-7	.	TRBD1	TRBV4-2	CASSHPGTDITYEQYF	TGTGCCAGCAGCCACCCCGGGACAGACATTACCTACGAGCAGTACTTC
TRBJ2-7	.	TRBD2	TRBV13	CASSLGPSGAYEQYF	TGTGCCAGCAGCTTAGGCCCTAGCGGGGCATACGAGCAGTACTTC
TRBJ1-2	.	.	TRBV6-1	CASSEDRTGYGYTF	TGTGCCAGCAGTGAAGACAGGACGGGCTATGGCTACACCTTC
TRBJ1-5	.	TRBD1	TRBV7-2	CASRNSGQVQHF	TGTGCCAGCAGGAATTCGGGACAGGTACAGCATTTT
TRBJ2-5	.	.	TRBV11-2	CASSPTLGSQETQYF	TGTGCCAGCAGCCCGACTCTGGGTAGTCAAGAGACCCAGTACTTC
TRBJ2-1	.	TRBD2	TRBV4-1	CASSPGTGLASWEQFF	TGCGCCAGCAGCCCCGGAACGGGACTAGCGTCTTGGGAGCAGTTCTTC
TRBJ2-7	once	TRBD2	TRBV28	CASSWTSGVPYEQYF	TGTGCCAGCAGTTGGACTAGCGGGGTCCCCTACGAGCAGTACTTC
TRBJ1-2	.	TRBD1	TRBV5-8	CASSLRTQGAYGYTF	TGTGCCAGCAGCCTACGTACTCAGGGGGCCTATGGCTACACCTTC
TRBJ1-6	.	TRBD1	TRBV6-5	CASSPDRGSSPLHF	TGTGCCAGCAGCCCCGACAGGGGGAGTTCACCCCTCCACTTT
TRBJ1-2	.	.	TRBV29-1	CSVEADYGYTF	TGCAGCGTTGAAGCGGACTATGGCTACACCTTC